The rows below give T cell receptor beta chains drawn from one sample of a study of blood T cell repertoires in COVID-19. Using immunoSEQ multiplex PCR, the repertoire was profiled, and TCRdb retains in-frame clones only, with some absent. The sample records over 200,000 clones, 70% to 85% being singletons. Sample: PBMCs or T cells enriched from blood (not recorded which). Every receptor here comes from a man in his 60s who had recovered from COVID-19. The conserved cysteine and the conserved F or W are not part of the CDR3 here.

J,V,CDR3
TRBJ1-2,TRBV6-5,ASSPSTGYYGYT
TRBJ2-3,TRBV7-2,ASRSHRGGVTDTQY
TRBJ1-2,TRBV12-3/TRBV12-4,ASSLGLEYGYT
TRBJ1-1,TRBV5-1,ASSLQVMNTEAF
TRBJ1-2,TRBV7-9,ASSFEGGGYGYT
TRBJ2-5,TRBV5-1,ASSFGTAKETQY
TRBJ2-1,TRBV3-1/TRBV3-2,ASSRPGHKKGEQF
TRBJ2-6,TRBV29-1,SVELQPGANVLT
TRBJ2-7,TRBV6-2/TRBV6-3,ASSQDRLREQY
TRBJ1-2,TRBV19,ASRDREDYGYT
TRBJ1-6,TRBV3-1/TRBV3-2,ASSRTDRGRSPLH
TRBJ1-5,TRBV5-1,ASSTGTGGQPQH
TRBJ1-2,TRBV7-2,ASSVQDRGYT
TRBJ1-6,TRBV7-9,ASSLDQGAGSPLH
TRBJ2-7,TRBV11-3,ASSLTSAYEQY
TRBJ2-1,TRBV18,ASTTVTGGSGEQF
TRBJ1-3,TRBV5-1,ASSSAGGAGNTIY
TRBJ1-5,TRBV5-1,ASSFRTDYRQPQH
TRBJ1-2,TRBV9,ASSVASDRPSYGYT
TRBJ1-4,TRBV15,ATSERRTNEKLF
TRBJ2-7,TRBV3-1/TRBV3-2,ASSQGRLAGGYEQY
TRBJ1-2,TRBV5-1,ASSPGPTDGYT
TRBJ2-7,TRBV3-1/TRBV3-2,ASSGGVGYEQY
TRBJ1-2,TRBV2,ASSEDRGYGYT
TRBJ1-4,TRBV2,ASRWGLSNEKLF
TRBJ1-2,TRBV7-2,ASSLVAGDGYT
TRBJ2-5,TRBV7-9,ASSSDRGLETQY
TRBJ2-1,TRBV20-1,SASPGFGNEQF
TRBJ2-1,TRBV6-4,ASSDSPGTGANEQF
TRBJ2-5,TRBV24-1,ATSDNDRAGLETQY
TRBJ2-2,TRBV14,ASSQETGIRTGELF
TRBJ1-5,TRBV2,ASSGTGFTQPQH
TRBJ2-2,TRBV7-6,ASSFSGDTGELF
TRBJ2-1,TRBV9,ASSPSGGSYNEQF
TRBJ2-7,TRBV14,ASSQDRRVRNEQY
TRBJ2-7,TRBV10-3,AISDGVAWEQY
TRBJ1-3,TRBV5-1,ASSLEPGSGNTIY
TRBJ1-1,TRBV2,ASSVTVNTEAF
TRBJ1-5,TRBV5-1,ASSLRGDNQPQH
TRBJ1-1,TRBV30,ASSRRGHSNTEAF
TRBJ1-2,TRBV5-8,ASTHQGGYGYT
TRBJ1-2,TRBV7-9,ASSLGQSGGYGYT